Here is one TCR beta chain with its context. The sample originates from a study of Ad26.COV2.S vaccination and SARS-CoV-2 variants. TCRdb keeps only in-frame clones here, not all; method: immunoSEQ multiplex PCR. The table lists 450,000 to 550,000 clones, 75% to 90% of them singletons. Treatment defined: some 19 received Ad26.COV2.S at low or high dose, single or two shots; 5 received placebo; per-sample allocation not given. Collection of samples fell on day 63 after the first vaccine or placebo injection. This person who donated was an adult of 18-55 years in Boston. This sequence originates from a person between 18 and 65 years old who received the Ad26.COV2.S COVID-19 vaccine or a placebo. Sequencing used peripheral blood, obtained in a trial of Ad26.COV2.S vaccine versus placebo.

The CDR3 is CASSYYGAPRETQYF. For the CDR3, the DNA is TGTGCCAGCAGTTATTACGGGGCACCGAGGGAGACCCAGTACTTC. This rearrangement joins TRBV6-2 or TRBV6-3 to TRBJ2-5; either TRBD1 or TRBD2 may supply D (5 bases each). CDR3 length equals 15 residues. Trimming pared 3 bases from V and 5 bases from J, leaving 16 bases between. Germline assignment: CDR1 MNHEY and CDR2 SVGEGT.